The 27 T cell receptor beta chains presented below share a single source sample, sequenced in a study of a mutant IDH1 vaccine in newly diagnosed glioma. The data were produced by immunoSEQ multiplex PCR, yet TCRdb's version contains in-frame clones alone and is incomplete. The sample records approximately 88,000 clones, about four fifths being singletons. Time point denoted: baseline, week 1 (first vaccination visit). Stated treatment: pre-vaccination baseline after standard-of-care therapy. The sample in question was PBMCs, obtained from a glioma patient treated with radiotherapy, temozolomide or both. The receptors come from a man between 40 and 49 years old with glioma.

The chain recombines TRBV5-6 with TRBJ2-3; 10 bases map to TRBD2. Germline V CDR1 and CDR2: SGHDT, YYEEEE. The CDR3 runs 16 residues. J lost 2 bases, V lost 2 bases, and 5 bases had no gene match. The CDR3 is CASSFQGLAVTDTQYF. The CDR3 region has the DNA TGTGCCAGCAGCTTCCAAGGACTAGCGGTCACAGATACGCAGTATTTT.

This chain uses TRBV5-8 with TRBJ1-2, with 10 bases lining up with TRBD1. The V segment lost 2 bases and the J segment 13 bases; nucleotides outside the gene matches: 11. Germline CDR1 and CDR2: SGHTS and YDEGEE. This CDR3 has 14 amino acids. The CDR3 region has the DNA TGTGCCAGCAGCTTTATTCTGACAGGGGGCCAGTTCACCTTC. This sequence encodes CASSFILTGGQFTF.

The chain has TRBV21-1 and TRBJ2-3; no DNA check was done on the table's D call, TRBD1. TRBV21-1 is flagged as a pseudogene. The CDR3 length is 12 residues. CDR3: CASSNSRYTQYF. The CDR3 nucleotides are TGTGCCAGCAGCAACAGTCGTTATACGCAGTATTTT.

This sequence joins TRBV5-1 and TRBJ1-1, with D perhaps TRBD1 (6 bases). Trimming took 4 bases from V and 7 from J, leaving 23 bases between them. Looked up from germline, CDR1 is SGHRS and CDR2 is YFSETQ. CDR3 length equals 16 residues. Here the CDR3 DNA reads TGCGCCAGCAGCACCGAGGCGGGGGGCGCTTATATTGAAGCTTTCTTT. Protein sequence: CASSTEAGGAYIEAFF.

The V gene is TRBV12-5, the J gene TRBJ2-3, with 9 bases identical to TRBD1. V shed 5 bases, J shed 3 bases, and the junction held 6 bases outside the gene matches. Per germline, CDR1 LGHNT and CDR2 FRNRAP. The CDR3 length is 15 residues. In nucleotides, the CDR3 is TGTGCTAGTGGTACAGGACAGGGGTTAACAGATACGCAGTATTTT. The encoded protein is CASGTGQGLTDTQYF.

This sequence joins TRBV27 and TRBJ2-3; the match to TRBD2 covers 7 bases. With V trimmed by 5 bases and J by 3 bases, 5 bases remained unmatched. Looked up from germline, CDR1 is MNHEY and CDR2 is SMNVEV (reference sequence). The CDR3 runs 14 residues. The CDR3 sequence: CASSPSSGTDTQYF. CDR3 nucleotide sequence: TGTGCCAGCAGTCCCTCTAGCGGAACAGATACGCAGTATTTT.

V is TRBV7-9 and J is TRBJ2-5, with 9 bases aligning to TRBD1. The CDR3 loop spans 16 amino acids. With 5 bases clipped from V and 1 base from J, the junction kept 8 bases outside the gene matches. The germline CDR1 and CDR2 sequences are SEHNR and FQNEAQ (reference sequence). The chain's CDR3 is CASSPRQGDIQETQYF. The DNA for the CDR3 is TGTGCCAGCAGCCCCCGACAGGGGGACATCCAAGAGACCCAGTACTTC.

The J gene is TRBJ1-6, the V gene TRBV27; possibly TRBD1 for D (6 bases). The CDR3 runs 12 residues. CDR1 MNHEY and CDR2 SMNVEV come from the germline V gene (reference sequence). V lost 6 bases and J 14 bases, leaving 14 bases between the germline ends. The CDR3 region has the DNA TGTGCCAGCAGCGACAGGCCTCAGGCCCTCCACTTT. Amino acids: CASSDRPQALHF.

This clone was counted a few times. V and J are TRBV12-5 and TRBJ2-5; possibly TRBD1 or TRBD2 for D (5 bases each). Germline assignment: CDR1 LGHNT and CDR2 FRNRAP. Deletions cut 5 bases from V and 4 bases from J, with 14 bases between. The CDR3 consists of 14 residues. The CDR3 loop reads CASGVRDPPETQYF. For the CDR3, the DNA is TGTGCTAGTGGTGTCAGGGACCCCCCAGAGACCCAGTACTTC. Combining the CDR3 with reference TRBV12-5 and TRBJ2-5 gives the whole variable domain DARVTQTPRHKVTEMGQEVTMRCQPILGHNTVFWYRQTMMQGLELLAYFRNRAPLDDSGMPKDRFSAEMPDATLATLKIQPSEPRDSAVYFCASGVRDPPETQYFGPGTRLLVL.

V gene TRBV6-1 combines with J gene TRBJ2-5; the D gene is possibly TRBD1 (6 bases). The CDR3 is 15 residues long. Germline V CDR1 and CDR2: MNHNS, SASEGT. V gave up 4 bases and J gave up 5 bases, with 17 bases separating them. CDR3 in DNA: TGTGCCAGCAGTGGGAACAGGGTCTCAGGGGAGACCCAGTACTTC. Translated: CASSGNRVSGETQYF.

V and J are TRBV6-5 and TRBJ2-5; no reliable D call. Germline CDR1 MNHEY, CDR2 SVGAGI. This CDR3 is built from 11 residues. V lost 5 bases, J lost 5 bases, and 6 bases lay in between. In DNA form, the CDR3 reads TGTGCCAGCAGTGGAACGGAGACCCAGTACTTC. It encodes CASSGTETQYF.

On this clone itself: The same CDR3 can be traced to other DNA sequences in this sample. The V and J genes are TRBV19 and TRBJ1-1; TRBD1 matches 7 bases. Trimming at V came to 3 bases and at J to 5 bases, leaving 6 bases not matched to a gene. The CDR3 has 14 residues. Germline V CDR1 and CDR2: LNHDA, SQIVND (reference sequence). This chain's CDR3 is CASSINRGNTEAFF. CDR3 in DNA: TGTGCCAGTAGTATTAACAGGGGAAATACTGAAGCTTTCTTT.

On this clone: A read error is possible here, since a much larger clone lies one base away. J is TRBJ1-1 and V is TRBV29-1, with unresolved D. The V gene's germline CDR1 is SQVTM and CDR2 ANQGSEA. V lost 6 bases, J lost 7 bases, and 12 bases lay in between. The CDR3 spans 11 residues. The CDR3 protein is CSVASGLEAFF. Written as DNA, the CDR3 is TGCAGCGTAGCCTCGGGCCTTGAAGCTTTCTTT.

This chain joins TRBV5-1 and TRBJ1-2, with TRBD1 as a possible D gene (6 bases). The CDR3 runs to 13 residues. Trimming left V 4 bases short and J 8 bases short, with 15 bases between. The germline CDR1 and CDR2 sequences are SGHRS and YFSETQ. CDR3 protein: CASSPQGRRGYTF. For the CDR3, the DNA is TGCGCCAGCAGCCCACAGGGCCGTAGGGGCTACACCTTC.

The chain joins TRBV7-2 to TRBJ2-5; 12 bases map to TRBD2. Germline CDR1 and CDR2: SGHTA and FQGNSA. The ends lost 4 bases at V and 4 bases at J; junction bases unmatched: 4. This CDR3 is built from 15 residues. CDR3 coding DNA: TGTGCCAGCAGCTCAGGACTAGCGGGGATAGAGACCCAGTACTTC. Residues: CASSSGLAGIETQYF.

This clone was counted between two and nine times. The gene calls are TRBV18 and TRBJ2-7; D is undetermined. Trimming took off 6 bases at V and 0 bases at J, with 9 bases between the two ends. Germline-derived CDR1 and CDR2 are KGHSH and LQKENI. This CDR3 is 13 amino acids long. The CDR3 sequence: CASSSSASYEQYF. The DNA of the CDR3 is TGTGCCAGCTCCTCGTCGGCCTCCTACGAGCAGTACTTC. Drawing the rest from reference TRBV18 and TRBJ2-7, the complete variable domain is NAGVMQNPRHLVRRRGQEARLRCSPMKGHSHVYWYRQLPEEGLKFMVYLQKENIIDESGMPKERFSAEFPKEGPSILRIQQVVRGDSAAYFCASSSSASYEQYFGPGTRLTVT.

The rearrangement links TRBV30 to TRBJ2-7, with D unclear. CDR1 is GTSNPN and CDR2 is SVGIG in the germline V gene (reference sequence). The CDR3 extends over 13 amino acids. V gave up 3 bases and J gave up 2 bases, with 11 bases separating them. DNA of the CDR3: TGTGCCTGGAGGGGATCGGCAACCTACGAGCAGTACTTC. Translation: CAWRGSATYEQYF.

This chain connects TRBV23-1 to TRBJ1-5, with TRBD1 matching over 7 bases. TRBV23-1 is identified as an open reading frame with a role that is uncertain. The CDR3 consists of 14 residues. The junction had 9 bases not matched to a gene; V was cut back by 6 bases and J by 7 bases. CDR3 DNA: TGCGCCAGCAGGGGAACAGGGGCTGGCCAGCCCCAGCATTTT. Translated, it gives CASRGTGAGQPQHF.

The gene calls are TRBV4-2 and TRBJ1-5; D is unclear. The CDR3 totals 16 residues. Germline V lookup: CDR1 LGHNA, CDR2 YNFKEQ. V lost 0 bases and J lost 2, with 11 bases in between. CDR3 loop: CASSQEAGHRNQPQHF. CDR3 coding DNA: TGTGCCAGCAGCCAAGAAGCCGGGCATCGCAATCAGCCCCAGCATTTT.

This sequence joins TRBV15 and TRBJ2-1; the D gene is possibly TRBD2 (6 bases). Trimming left V 8 bases short and J 3 bases short, with 17 bases between. CDR1 is LNHNV, CDR2 YYDKDF, per germline (reference sequence). This CDR3 has 15 amino acids. This CDR3 reads CATHSGVSGYNEQFF. In DNA form, the CDR3 reads TGTGCCACCCACTCGGGGGTATCTGGCTACAATGAGCAGTTCTTC.

The V call is TRBV7-2, the J call TRBJ2-7; 8 bases are shared with TRBD1. Germline assignment: CDR1 SGHTA and CDR2 FQGNSA. V was pared by 4 bases and J by 5 bases, with 7 bases of the junction left unmatched. This CDR3 contains 14 residues. For the CDR3, the DNA is TGTGCCAGCAGCTCGACAGGGGCATCCCACGAGCAGTACTTC. Amino acid sequence: CASSSTGASHEQYF.

The gene calls are TRBV2 and TRBJ1-2, with 7 nucleotides matching TRBD1. V lost 9 bases to trimming and J lost 7 bases; unmatched junction nucleotides: 11. The CDR3 sequence is 13 residues long. Germline V gene lookup returns CDR1 SNHLY and CDR2 FYNNEI. DNA of the CDR3: TGTGCCAGGGACTCAGGGGGTAGACGTGGCTACACCTTC. As protein: CARDSGGRRGYTF.

V usage is TRBV19 and J usage is TRBJ1-2, with no clear D. V was shortened by 3 bases and J by 0 bases, with 11 bases between the two germline ends. The germline V gene has CDR1 LNHDA and CDR2 SQIVND (reference sequence). This CDR3 is 15 amino acids long. CDR3 coding DNA: TGTGCCAGTAGTATGGCAGGCGGAGCTAACTATGGCTACACCTTC. Protein sequence: CASSMAGGANYGYTF.

The genes are TRBV5-6 and TRBJ1-4; 7 nucleotides match TRBD1. The CDR3 totals 14 residues. The ends lost 4 bases at V and 7 bases at J; junction bases unmatched: 7. The germline gives CDR1 SGHDT, CDR2 YYEEEE. CDR3 nucleotides: TGTGCCAGCAGCGAGACAGGGTTCCGTGAAAAACTGTTTTTT. Its protein product is CASSETGFREKLFF. The complete variable domain, with remaining parts taken from reference TRBV5-6 and TRBJ1-4, reads DAGVTQSPTHLIKTRGQQVTLRCSPKSGHDTVSWYQQALGQGPQFIFQYYEEEERQRGNFPDRFSGHQFPNYSSELNVNALLLGDSALYLCASSETGFREKLFFGSGTQLSVL.

In its sample, this clone was seen many times. This CDR3 reads CASRGGAGGLNTDTQYF. For the CDR3, the DNA is TGTGCCAGCAGGGGAGGGGCGGGGGGACTCAACACAGATACGCAGTATTTT. This chain connects TRBV25-1 to TRBJ2-3; 8 bases fit TRBD2. CDR1 is MGHDK and CDR2 is SYGVNS in the germline V gene. J gave up 2 bases and V 6 bases, and 13 bases lay outside the gene matches. The CDR3 extends over 17 amino acids.

The chain links TRBV7-9 to TRBJ2-7; TRBD1 matches 9 bases. The CDR3 totals 16 residues. In germline, CDR1 is SEHNR, CDR2 FQNEAQ (reference sequence). The ends lost 3 bases at V and 2 bases at J; junction bases unmatched: 8. The CDR3 is CASSFPGTGNAYEQYF. The CDR3 DNA follows: TGTGCCAGCAGCTTTCCCGGGACAGGGAACGCCTACGAGCAGTACTTC.

This rearrangement joins TRBV21-1 to TRBJ1-2. TRBV21-1 is tagged as a pseudogene. This CDR3 spans 13 amino acids. The CDR3 coding sequence is TGTGCCAGCAGCAAAGTTTCGAGGGATGGCTACACCTTC. Translation: CASSKVSRDGYTF.